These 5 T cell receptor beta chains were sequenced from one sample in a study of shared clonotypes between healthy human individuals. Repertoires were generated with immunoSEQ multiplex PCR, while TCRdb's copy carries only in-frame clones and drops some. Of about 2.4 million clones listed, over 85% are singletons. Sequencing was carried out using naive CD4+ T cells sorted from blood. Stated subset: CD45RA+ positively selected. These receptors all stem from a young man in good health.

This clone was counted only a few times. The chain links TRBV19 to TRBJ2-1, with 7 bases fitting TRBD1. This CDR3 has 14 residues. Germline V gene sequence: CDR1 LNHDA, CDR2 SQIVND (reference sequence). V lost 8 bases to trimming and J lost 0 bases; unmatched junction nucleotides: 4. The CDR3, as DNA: TGTGCCAGTCAATGGGACAGCTCCTACAATGAGCAGTTCTTC. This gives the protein CASQWDSSYNEQFF.

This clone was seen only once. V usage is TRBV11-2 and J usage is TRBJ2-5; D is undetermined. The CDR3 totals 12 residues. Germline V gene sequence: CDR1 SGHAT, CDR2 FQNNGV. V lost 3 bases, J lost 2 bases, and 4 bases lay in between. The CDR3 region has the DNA TGTGCCAGCAGCTTCATACAAGAGACCCAGTACTTC. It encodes CASSFIQETQYF.

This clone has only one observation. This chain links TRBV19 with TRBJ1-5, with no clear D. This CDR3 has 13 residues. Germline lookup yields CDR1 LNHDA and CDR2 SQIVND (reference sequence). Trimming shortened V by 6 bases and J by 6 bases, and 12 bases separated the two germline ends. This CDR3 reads CASRITGSQPQHF. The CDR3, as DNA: TGTGCCAGTAGAATCACGGGGAGTCAGCCCCAGCATTTT.

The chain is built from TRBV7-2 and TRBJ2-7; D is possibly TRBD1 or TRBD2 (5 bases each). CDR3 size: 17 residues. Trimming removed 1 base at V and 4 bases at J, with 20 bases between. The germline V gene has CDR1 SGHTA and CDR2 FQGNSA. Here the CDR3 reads CASSLGTGTFEMYEQYF. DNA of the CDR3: TGTGCCAGCAGCTTAGGAACCGGGACCTTCGAGATGTACGAGCAGTACTTC.

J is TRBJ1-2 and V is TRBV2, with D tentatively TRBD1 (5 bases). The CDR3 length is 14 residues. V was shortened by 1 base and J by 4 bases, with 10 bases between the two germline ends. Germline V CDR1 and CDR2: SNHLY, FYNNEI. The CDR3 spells CASSEGGGAYGYTF. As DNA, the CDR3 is TGTGCCAGCAGTGAAGGGGGCGGGGCCTATGGCTACACCTTC.